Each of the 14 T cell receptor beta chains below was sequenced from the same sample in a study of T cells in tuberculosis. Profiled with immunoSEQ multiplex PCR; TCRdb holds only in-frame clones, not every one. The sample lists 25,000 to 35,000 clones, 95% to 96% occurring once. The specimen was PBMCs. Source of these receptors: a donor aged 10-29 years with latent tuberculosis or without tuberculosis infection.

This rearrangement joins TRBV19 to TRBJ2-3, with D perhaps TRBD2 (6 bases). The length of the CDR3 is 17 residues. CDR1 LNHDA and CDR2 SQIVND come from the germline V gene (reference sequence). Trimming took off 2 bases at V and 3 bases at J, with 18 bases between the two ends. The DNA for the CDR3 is TGTGCCAGTAGTATAACGACTCTTGCGGGACGGACAGATACGCAGTATTTT. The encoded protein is CASSITTLAGRTDTQYF.

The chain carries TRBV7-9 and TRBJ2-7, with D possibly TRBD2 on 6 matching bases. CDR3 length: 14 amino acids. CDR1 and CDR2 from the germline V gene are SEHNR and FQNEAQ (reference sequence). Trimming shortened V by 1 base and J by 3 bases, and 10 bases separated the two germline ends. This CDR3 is CASSLGGGSYEQYF. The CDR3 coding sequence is TGTGCCAGCAGCTTAGGTGGAGGGAGCTACGAGCAGTACTTC.

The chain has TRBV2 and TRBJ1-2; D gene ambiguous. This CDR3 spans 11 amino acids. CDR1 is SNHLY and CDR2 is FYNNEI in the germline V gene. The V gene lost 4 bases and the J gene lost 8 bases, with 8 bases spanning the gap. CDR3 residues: CASSVDNGYTF. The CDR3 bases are TGTGCCAGCAGTGTAGACAACGGCTACACCTTC.

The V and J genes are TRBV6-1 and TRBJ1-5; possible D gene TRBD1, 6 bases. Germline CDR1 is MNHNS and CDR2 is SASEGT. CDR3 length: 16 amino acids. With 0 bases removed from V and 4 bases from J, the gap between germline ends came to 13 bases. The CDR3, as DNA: TGTGCCAGCAGTGAAGCAGGGACAAACTATAATCAGCCCCAGCATTTT. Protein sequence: CASSEAGTNYNQPQHF.

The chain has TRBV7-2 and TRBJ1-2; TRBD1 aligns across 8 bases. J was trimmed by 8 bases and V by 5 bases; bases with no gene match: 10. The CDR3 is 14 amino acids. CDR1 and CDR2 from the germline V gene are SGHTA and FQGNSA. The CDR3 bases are TGTGCCAGCAGCCCTCAGGGGGCTGGGGGGGGCTACACCTTC. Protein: CASSPQGAGGGYTF.

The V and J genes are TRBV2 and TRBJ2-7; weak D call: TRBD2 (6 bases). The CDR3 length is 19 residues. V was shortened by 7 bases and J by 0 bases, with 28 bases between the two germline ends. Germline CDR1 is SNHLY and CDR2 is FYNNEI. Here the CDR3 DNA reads TGTGCCAGCACTCTACCGGGGGATTCAAAAGGACGGAGCTCCTACGAGCAGTACTTC. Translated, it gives CASTLPGDSKGRSSYEQYF.

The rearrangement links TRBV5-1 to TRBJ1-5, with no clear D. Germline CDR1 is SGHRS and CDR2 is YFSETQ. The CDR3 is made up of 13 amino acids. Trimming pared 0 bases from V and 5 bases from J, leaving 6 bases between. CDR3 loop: CASSLGEDQPQHF. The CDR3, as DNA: TGCGCCAGCAGCTTGGGGGAGGATCAGCCCCAGCATTTT.

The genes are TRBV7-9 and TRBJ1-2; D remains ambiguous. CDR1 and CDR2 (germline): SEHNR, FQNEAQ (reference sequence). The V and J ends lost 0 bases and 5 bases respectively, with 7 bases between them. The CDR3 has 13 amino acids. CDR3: CASSLAGGYGYTF. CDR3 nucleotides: TGTGCCAGCAGCTTAGCGGGAGGATATGGCTACACCTTC.

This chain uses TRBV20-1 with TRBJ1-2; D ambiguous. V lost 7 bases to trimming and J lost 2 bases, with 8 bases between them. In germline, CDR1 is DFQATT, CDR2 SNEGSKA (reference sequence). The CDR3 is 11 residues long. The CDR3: CSVAGNYGYTF. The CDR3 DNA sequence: TGCAGTGTGGCGGGAAACTATGGCTACACCTTC.

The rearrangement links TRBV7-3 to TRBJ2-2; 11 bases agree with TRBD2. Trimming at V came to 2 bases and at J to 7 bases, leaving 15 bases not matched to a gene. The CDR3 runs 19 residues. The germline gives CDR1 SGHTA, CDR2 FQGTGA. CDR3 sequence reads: CASSLLPPTSGAQGGELFF. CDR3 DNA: TGTGCCAGCAGCTTACTTCCGCCGACTAGCGGGGCTCAGGGCGGGGAGCTGTTTTTT.

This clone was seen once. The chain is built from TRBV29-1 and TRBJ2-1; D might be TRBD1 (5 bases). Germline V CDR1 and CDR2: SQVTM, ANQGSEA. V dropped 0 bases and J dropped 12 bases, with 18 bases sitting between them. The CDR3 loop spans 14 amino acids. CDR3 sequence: CSVEDGEQEFRQFF. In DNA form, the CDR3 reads TGCAGCGTTGAAGATGGCGAACAGGAATTTCGGCAGTTCTTC.

This chain's CDR3 is CASSYGGSSTDTQYF. The DNA of the CDR3 is TGTGCCAGCAGTTACGGGGGTTCTAGCACAGATACGCAGTATTTT. The rearrangement joins TRBV28 to TRBJ2-3, with D maybe TRBD2 (6 bases). CDR1 MDHEN and CDR2 SYDVKM come from the germline V gene. The CDR3 contains 15 residues. V lost 4 bases to trimming and J lost 0 bases, with 11 bases between them.

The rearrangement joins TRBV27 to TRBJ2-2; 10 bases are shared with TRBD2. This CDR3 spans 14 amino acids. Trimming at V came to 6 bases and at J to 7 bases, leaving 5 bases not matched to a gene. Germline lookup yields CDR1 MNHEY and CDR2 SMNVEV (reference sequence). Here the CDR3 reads CASSRTSGGGELFF. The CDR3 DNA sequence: TGTGCCAGCAGCCGGACTAGCGGCGGCGGGGAGCTGTTTTTT.

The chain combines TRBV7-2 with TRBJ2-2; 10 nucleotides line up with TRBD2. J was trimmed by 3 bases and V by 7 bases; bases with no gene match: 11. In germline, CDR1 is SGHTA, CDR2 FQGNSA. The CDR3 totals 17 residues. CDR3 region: CASNPQRGGRDTGELFF. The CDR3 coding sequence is TGTGCCAGCAACCCCCAGCGGGGGGGCCGGGACACCGGGGAGCTGTTTTTT. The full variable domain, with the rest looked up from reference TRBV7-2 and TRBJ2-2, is GAGVSQSPSNKVTEKGKDVELRCDPISGHTALYWYRQSLGQGLEFLIYFQGNSAPDKSGLPSDRFSAERTGGSVSTLTIQRTQQEDSAVYLCASNPQRGGRDTGELFFGEGSRLTVL.